Ten or more counts support the clone carrying this TCR beta chain. Its antigen is not known. The data stem from a study of Graves' ophthalmopathy and Graves' hyperthyroidism. Study-level points and caveats: Ophthalmopathy and stable hyperthyroidism were discriminated by a 13-signature model, with about 90% sensitivity and about 82% specificity.

PBMCs originated in 7.5 to 10 ml of fresh peripheral blood. Amplified material comprised TCR beta CDR3 regions derived from RNA transcripts. HTBI primers were used in a first-round RT-PCR, which preceded a second-round multiplex PCR. TCRdb reprocessed the multiplex PCR reads with MiXCR, giving one entry per CDR3 protein. The sample has just over 400,000 distinct CDR3 sequences, around 20% seen once. The CDR3 is 15 amino acids. V shed 6 bases and J 2 bases; nucleotides not matched to a gene: 9. CDR1 is MDHEN, CDR2 SYDVKM, per germline. This receptor was obtained from a woman between 18 and 30 years old with stable Graves' hyperthyroidism. The chain employs TRBV28 and TRBJ2-7; 8 bases agree with TRBD1. Sample: peripheral blood. This CDR3 is CASSLPGTGAYEQYF. In DNA, the CDR3 is TGTGCCAGCAGCCTACCCGGGACAGGAGCCTACGAGCAGTACTTC.